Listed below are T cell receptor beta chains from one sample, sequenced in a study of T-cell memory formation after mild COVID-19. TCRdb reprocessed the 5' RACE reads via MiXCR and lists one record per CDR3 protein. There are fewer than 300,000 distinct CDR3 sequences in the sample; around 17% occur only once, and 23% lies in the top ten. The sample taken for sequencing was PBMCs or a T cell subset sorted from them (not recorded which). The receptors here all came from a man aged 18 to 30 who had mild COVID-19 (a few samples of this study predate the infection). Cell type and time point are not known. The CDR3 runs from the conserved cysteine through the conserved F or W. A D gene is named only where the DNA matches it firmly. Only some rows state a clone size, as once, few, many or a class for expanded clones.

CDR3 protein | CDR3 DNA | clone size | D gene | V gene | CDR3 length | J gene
CASSLASPKDTQYF | TGTGCCAGCAGCTTAGCGTCGCCTAAAGATACGCAGTATTTT | few | NA | TRBV11-2 | 14 | TRBJ2-3
CASSRGTSGDNEQFF | TGTGCCAGCAGCCGCGGGACTAGCGGGGACAATGAGCAGTTCTTC | NA | TRBD2 | TRBV7-3 | 15 | TRBJ2-1
CASNPYAETQYF | TGTGCCAGCAACCCATATGCGGAGACCCAGTACTTC | few | NA | TRBV6-1 | 12 | TRBJ2-5
CASRAGARETQYF | TGCGCCAGCAGGGCAGGGGCACGGGAGACCCAGTACTTC | few | NA | TRBV5-1 | 13 | TRBJ2-5
CASSLYQRGGQDTQYF | TGTGCCAGCAGTTTATATCAGCGGGGGGGTCAAGATACGCAGTATTTT | NA | TRBD2 | TRBV27 | 16 | TRBJ2-3
CASSTPGGADTGELFF | TGTGCCAGCAGCACACCCGGGGGGGCGGACACCGGGGAGCTGTTTTTT | NA | TRBD2 | TRBV5-5 | 16 | TRBJ2-2
CASSLVQDRANTEAFF | TGTGCCAGCAGCTTAGTCCAGGACAGGGCAAACACTGAAGCTTTCTTT | few | TRBD1 | TRBV7-9 | 16 | TRBJ1-1
CASYLRGLGETQYF | TGCGCCAGCTATCTGAGGGGTCTTGGGGAGACCCAGTACTTC | few | NA | TRBV5-1 | 14 | TRBJ2-5
CASSRGRGESYEQYF | TGCGCCAGCAGCCGGGGGCGAGGGGAATCCTACGAGCAGTACTTC | few | NA | TRBV4-1 | 15 | TRBJ2-7
CASSELGQKYF | TGTGCCAGCAGTGAATTGGGACAGAAGTACTTC | few | TRBD1 | TRBV2 | 11 | TRBJ2-7
CASSYRGNGYGYTF | TGTGCCAGCAGTTACCGCGGGAACGGCTATGGCTACACCTTC | few | NA | TRBV6-5 | 14 | TRBJ1-2
CASSYTGGSSYEQYF | TGTGCCAGCAGTTACACAGGGGGGAGCTCCTACGAGCAGTACTTC | NA | TRBD1 | TRBV27 | 15 | TRBJ2-7
CASLRTSVTDTQYF | TGTGCCAGCTTACGGACTAGCGTTACAGATACGCAGTATTTT | many | TRBD2 | TRBV2 | 14 | TRBJ2-3
CSARDQVRAGTTEAFF | TGCAGTGCTAGAGATCAGGTTCGGGCCGGAACCACTGAAGCTTTCTTT | NA | NA | TRBV20-1 | 16 | TRBJ1-1
CASSLVPGWNTGELFF | TGCGCCAGCAGCTTGGTTCCAGGGTGGAACACCGGGGAGCTGTTTTTT | few | NA | TRBV5-1 | 16 | TRBJ2-2
CATRQGNQPKHF | TGTGCCACACGACAGGGCAATCAGCCCAAGCATTTT | once | TRBD1 | TRBV15 | 12 | TRBJ1-5
CASSLRPAGGTEAFF | TGCGCCAGCAGCTTGAGGCCCGCAGGGGGCACTGAAGCTTTCTTT | many | TRBD1 | TRBV5-1 | 15 | TRBJ1-1
CASSVGQGAETQYF | TGCGCCAGCAGCGTCGGACAGGGAGCGGAGACCCAGTACTTC | many | TRBD1 | TRBV5-1 | 14 | TRBJ2-5
CASSLDPSSYEQYF | TGCGCCAGCAGCTTGGACCCTAGCTCCTACGAGCAGTACTTC | few | NA | TRBV5-1 | 14 | TRBJ2-7
CASSLGLADYEQYF | TGTGCCAGCAGCCTCGGACTAGCGGACTACGAGCAGTACTTC | NA | TRBD2 | TRBV9 | 14 | TRBJ2-7
CARKQGATGELFF | TGTGCCAGGAAGCAGGGGGCGACCGGGGAGCTGTTTTTT | NA | TRBD1 | TRBV2 | 13 | TRBJ2-2
CASMKASTDTQYF | TGTGCCAGCATGAAGGCAAGCACAGATACGCAGTATTTT | NA | NA | TRBV7-9 | 13 | TRBJ2-3
CASSQDATRNEAFF | TGTGCCAGCAGCCAAGATGCAACGCGCAATGAAGCTTTCTTT | NA | NA | TRBV3-1 | 14 | TRBJ1-1
CASSPISGDTQYF | TGTGCCAGCAGTCCTATTAGTGGAGATACGCAGTATTTT | few | NA | TRBV6-5 | 13 | TRBJ2-3
CASSGPGQGVETEAFF | TGTGCCAGCAGTGGACCGGGACAGGGGGTGGAGACTGAAGCTTTCTTT | NA | TRBD1 | TRBV2 | 16 | TRBJ1-1
CASTTGGGETQYF | TGCGCCAGCACCACAGGGGGGGGAGAGACCCAGTACTTC | NA | NA | TRBV5-1 | 13 | TRBJ2-5
CASRRTGGSEQFF | TGTGCCAGCAGAAGGACAGGGGGCAGTGAGCAGTTCTTC | few | TRBD1 | TRBV5-6 | 13 | TRBJ2-1
CASSQDIWSSGANVLTF | TGCGCCAGCAGCCAAGATATTTGGAGCTCTGGGGCCAACGTCCTGACTTTC | few | NA | TRBV4-3 | 17 | TRBJ2-6
CASSQILAGLGDTQYF | TGCGCCAGCAGTCAAATTTTAGCGGGGTTAGGAGATACGCAGTATTTT | NA | TRBD2 | TRBV10-2 | 16 | TRBJ2-3
CASSPGYTDTQYF | TGTGCCAGCAGCCCCGGGTACACAGATACGCAGTATTTT | NA | NA | TRBV7-7 | 13 | TRBJ2-3
CASSLSGAYNEQFF | TGTGCCAGCAGCCTTAGCGGGGCCTACAATGAGCAGTTCTTC | NA | TRBD2 | TRBV6-5 | 14 | TRBJ2-1
CASSFTGLMNTEAFF | TGTGCCAGCAGTTTCACAGGTCTCATGAACACTGAAGCTTTCTTT | NA | NA | TRBV2 | 15 | TRBJ1-1
CASSGGLSTDTQYF | TGCGCCAGCAGCGGGGGTCTAAGCACAGATACGCAGTATTTT | NA | NA | TRBV10-2 | 14 | TRBJ2-3
CASSQALDAGELFF | TGCGCCAGCAGCCAAGCATTGGACGCCGGGGAGCTGTTTTTT | NA | NA | TRBV4-1 | 14 | TRBJ2-2
CASTLLGTEGYTF | TGTGCCAGCACTCTGCTAGGCACCGAGGGCTACACCTTC | NA | NA | TRBV3-1 | 13 | TRBJ1-2
CASSPDILVEQFF | TGTGCCAGCTCACCCGACATTCTAGTTGAGCAGTTCTTC | once | NA | TRBV18 | 13 | TRBJ2-1
CSANGRETQYF | TGCAGTGCGAATGGGCGCGAGACCCAGTACTTC | few | NA | TRBV20-1 | 11 | TRBJ2-5
CASSVEGTNSPLHF | TGTGCCAGCAGCGTAGAAGGGACGAATTCACCCCTCCACTTT | few | NA | TRBV9 | 14 | TRBJ1-6
CASSVETSGDTQYF | TGTGCCAGCAGCGTAGAGACTAGTGGAGATACGCAGTATTTT | few | NA | TRBV9 | 14 | TRBJ2-3
CSARDPSGAYNEQFF | TGCAGTGCTAGAGATCCCAGCGGGGCGTACAATGAGCAGTTCTTC | many | TRBD2 | TRBV20-1 | 15 | TRBJ2-1
CASSMTGANYGYTF | TGCGCCAGCAGCATGACGGGAGCAAACTATGGCTACACCTTC | NA | NA | TRBV5-1 | 14 | TRBJ1-2
CASSDVSVEANGYTF | TGTGCCAGCAGCGACGTATCGGTGGAGGCGAATGGCTACACCTTC | few | NA | TRBV9 | 15 | TRBJ1-2
CASSNDGPFFF | TGTGCCAGCAGCAACGATGGACCCTTCTTCTTT | NA | NA | TRBV7-3 | 11 | TRBJ1-1
CASSLGVYDSPLHF | TGCGCCAGCAGCTTGGGGGTTTATGATTCACCCCTCCACTTT | NA | NA | TRBV5-1 | 14 | TRBJ1-6
CASSQGLDRVWTEAFF | TGCGCCAGCAGCCAGGGCCTTGACAGAGTGTGGACTGAAGCTTTCTTT | NA | NA | TRBV4-3 | 16 | TRBJ1-1
CASSRREGSRETQYF | TGTGCCAGCAGCCGTAGGGAGGGTTCGAGAGAGACCCAGTACTTC | many | TRBD2 | TRBV7-3 | 15 | TRBJ2-5
CASTSLDSLPYEQYF | TGTGCCAGCACCTCATTGGACAGTCTCCCCTACGAGCAGTACTTC | many | NA | TRBV2 | 15 | TRBJ2-7
CASSLGWGNYVEQFF | TGCGCCAGCAGCTTGGGATGGGGGAATTATGTTGAGCAGTTCTTC | NA | NA | TRBV5-1 | 15 | TRBJ2-1